Listed below are T cell receptor beta chains from one sample, sequenced in a study of siplizumab effects on memory and regulatory T cells. Libraries were prepared by immunoSEQ multiplex PCR; TCRdb keeps only in-frame clonotypes and omits some of them. This sample yields 90,000 to 150,000 clones, of which roughly 95% are seen a single time; about 0.16% belongs to the top ten. Sequenced input: non-Treg CD4+ T cells sorted from blood. The source of these receptors is a human donor in good health. The CDR3 runs from the conserved cysteine through the conserved F or W. A D gene is named only where the DNA matches it firmly. The size of a clone is reported for some rows only, either as once, few or many, or as a class for expanded clones.

abundance: .
d_gene: TRBD1
v_gene: TRBV14
j_gene: TRBJ1-1
CDR3nt: TGTGCCAGCAGCCCGACAGGGGGACGCACTGAAGCTTTCTTT
CDR3aa: CASSPTGGRTEAFF

abundance: .
d_gene: TRBD1
v_gene: TRBV7-2
j_gene: TRBJ1-2
CDR3nt: TGTGCCAGCAGCTCAAACCGGGACAGGGCTCGGGGCTACACCTTC
CDR3aa: CASSSNRDRARGYTF

abundance: .
d_gene: TRBD2
v_gene: TRBV7-2
j_gene: TRBJ2-1
CDR3nt: TGTGCCAGCACCGCGGGGGGCACACGGTTCTTC
CDR3aa: CASTAGGTRFF

abundance: .
d_gene: .
v_gene: TRBV5-8
j_gene: TRBJ2-3
CDR3nt: TGTGCCAGCAGCCTGGGGTGGGTGGGAGATACGCAGTATTTT
CDR3aa: CASSLGWVGDTQYF

abundance: once
d_gene: .
v_gene: TRBV5-4
j_gene: TRBJ2-2
CDR3nt: TGTGCCAGCAGCTTCGAGACAACGAACACCGGGGAGCTGTTTTTT
CDR3aa: CASSFETTNTGELFF

abundance: .
d_gene: .
v_gene: TRBV30
j_gene: TRBJ1-1
CDR3nt: TGTGCCTGGAATGTACAGAGGAACACTGAAGCTTTCTTT
CDR3aa: CAWNVQRNTEAFF

abundance: .
d_gene: TRBD2
v_gene: TRBV7-2
j_gene: TRBJ2-1
CDR3nt: TGTGCCAGCAGCCGGACTAGCGGGGGGGGAAGCTCCTACAATGAGCAGTTCTTC
CDR3aa: CASSRTSGGGSSYNEQFF

abundance: .
d_gene: .
v_gene: TRBV11-2
j_gene: TRBJ1-5
CDR3nt: TGTGCCAGCAGCTTAACCGGGCAGCCCCAGCATTTT
CDR3aa: CASSLTGQPQHF

abundance: .
d_gene: .
v_gene: TRBV15
j_gene: TRBJ2-7
CDR3nt: TGTGCCACCAGCGGGGGGGCCTTCTACGAGCAGTACTTC
CDR3aa: CATSGGAFYEQYF

abundance: .
d_gene: .
v_gene: TRBV7-9
j_gene: TRBJ1-6
CDR3nt: TGTGCCAGCAGCACTAGCGGGAGTCTGCCGACCCTTAATTCACCCCTCCACTTT
CDR3aa: CASSTSGSLPTLNSPLHF

abundance: .
d_gene: TRBD1
v_gene: TRBV6-1
j_gene: TRBJ2-3
CDR3nt: TGTGCCAGCAGTGAGAGGGGGCGGAAAGATACGCAGTATTTT
CDR3aa: CASSERGRKDTQYF

abundance: .
d_gene: .
v_gene: TRBV28
j_gene: TRBJ1-5
CDR3nt: TGTGCCAGCAGTTTCTCTGGATATAGCAATCAGCCCCAGCATTTT
CDR3aa: CASSFSGYSNQPQHF

abundance: .
d_gene: TRBD1
v_gene: TRBV5-4
j_gene: TRBJ1-2
CDR3nt: TGTGCCAGCAGCTTAACAGGGGGGGATGGCTACACCTTC
CDR3aa: CASSLTGGDGYTF

abundance: few
d_gene: TRBD1
v_gene: TRBV10-1
j_gene: TRBJ1-5
CDR3nt: TGCGCCAGCATTGGACAGGTTGGCAATCAGCCCCAGCATTTT
CDR3aa: CASIGQVGNQPQHF

abundance: .
d_gene: .
v_gene: TRBV5-6
j_gene: TRBJ1-1
CDR3nt: TGTGCCAGCAGCTTTGGGTTCGCTGAAGCTTTCTTT
CDR3aa: CASSFGFAEAFF

abundance: .
d_gene: .
v_gene: TRBV5-1
j_gene: TRBJ2-3
CDR3nt: TGCGCCAGCAGCTTGGCCCCCAGGAGCAGCACAGATACGCAGTATTTT
CDR3aa: CASSLAPRSSTDTQYF

abundance: .
d_gene: .
v_gene: TRBV19
j_gene: TRBJ1-4
CDR3nt: TGTGCCAGTGGAGGCAGGCAGAATGAAAAACTGTTTTTT
CDR3aa: CASGGRQNEKLFF

abundance: .
d_gene: TRBD2
v_gene: TRBV7-3
j_gene: TRBJ2-5
CDR3nt: TGTGCCAGCAGCCCCGGTCGGCTAGCGGGGGGGCGGGGAGAGACCCAGTACTTC
CDR3aa: CASSPGRLAGGRGETQYF

abundance: .
d_gene: TRBD1
v_gene: TRBV5-1
j_gene: TRBJ1-1
CDR3nt: TGCGCCAGCAGCTCATGGGGACAGGGCGGTGGCACTGAAGCTTTCTTT
CDR3aa: CASSSWGQGGGTEAFF

abundance: .
d_gene: .
v_gene: TRBV15
j_gene: TRBJ2-3
CDR3nt: TGTGCCAGTCAGACCGGACGGACCACAGATACGCAGTATTTT
CDR3aa: CASQTGRTTDTQYF

abundance: .
d_gene: .
v_gene: TRBV6-4
j_gene: TRBJ1-6
CDR3nt: TGTGCCAGCAGTGCCTCAGGCAATTCACCCCTCCACTTT
CDR3aa: CASSASGNSPLHF

abundance: .
d_gene: .
v_gene: TRBV5-6
j_gene: TRBJ2-5
CDR3nt: TGTGCCAGCAGCCGGGACCTCAAAGAGACCCAGTACTTC
CDR3aa: CASSRDLKETQYF